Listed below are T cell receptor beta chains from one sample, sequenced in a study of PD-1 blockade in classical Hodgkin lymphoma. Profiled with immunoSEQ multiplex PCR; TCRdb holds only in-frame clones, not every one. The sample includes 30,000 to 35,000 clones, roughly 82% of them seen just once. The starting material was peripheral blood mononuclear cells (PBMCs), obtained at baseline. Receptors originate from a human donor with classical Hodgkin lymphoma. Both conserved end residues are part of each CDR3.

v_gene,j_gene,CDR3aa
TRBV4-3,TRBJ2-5,CASSRTGGDGETQYF
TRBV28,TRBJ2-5,CASSSPGTYQETQYF
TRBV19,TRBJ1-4,CASNRVFNEKLFF
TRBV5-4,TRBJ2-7,CASSLAFGPGEQYF
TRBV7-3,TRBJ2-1,CASSSDGRAYNEQFF
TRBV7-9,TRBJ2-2,CASRPTGNTGELFF
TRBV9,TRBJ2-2,CASSVAQFGAWELFF
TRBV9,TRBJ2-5,CASSVAGGVQETQYF
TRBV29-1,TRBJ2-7,CSVEQRGNTYEQYF
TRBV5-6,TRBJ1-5,CASSFGGWGNQPQHF
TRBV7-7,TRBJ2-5,CASSLGGANQETQYF
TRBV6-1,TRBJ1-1,CASSEGRSLNTEAFF
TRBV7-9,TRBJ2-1,CASSSGQGANEQFF
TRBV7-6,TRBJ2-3,CASSQGLAGTDTQYF
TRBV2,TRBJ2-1,CASSRDSSYNEQFF
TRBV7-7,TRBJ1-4,CASSSGTANEKLFF
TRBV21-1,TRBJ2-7,CASSKVHGTTHDYEQYF
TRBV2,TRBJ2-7,CASSEGYGDYEQYF
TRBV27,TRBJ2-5,CASSSSYQETQYF
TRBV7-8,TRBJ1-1,CASRGNVGNTEAFF
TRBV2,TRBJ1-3,CASTLRASGNTIYF
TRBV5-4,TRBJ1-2,CASSWGGLGGTF
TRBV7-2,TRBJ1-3,CASSWRQGRINTIYF
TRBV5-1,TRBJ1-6,CASSLGTGSYNSPLHF
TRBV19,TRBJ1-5,CASTTDRASQPQHF
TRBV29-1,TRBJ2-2,CSVDRGGSFAGELFF
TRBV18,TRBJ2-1,CASSPRMGSNEQFF
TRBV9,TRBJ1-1,CASSVLGQGAEAFF
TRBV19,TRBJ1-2,CASSVQGANYGYTF
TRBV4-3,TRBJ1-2,CASSPEPLRREGGYTF
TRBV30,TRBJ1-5,CAWSYRTGTYQPQHF
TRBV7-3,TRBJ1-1,CASSSGQGASPEAFF
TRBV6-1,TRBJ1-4,CASSEATGATNEKLFF
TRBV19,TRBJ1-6,CASSIGPGSWGSPLHF
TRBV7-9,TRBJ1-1,CASSFWTGDNSEAFF
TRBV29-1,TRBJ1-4,CSVAPGFSTNEKLFF
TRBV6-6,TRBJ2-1,CASSPLGNEQFF
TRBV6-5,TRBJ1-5,CASSYSVREDQPQHF
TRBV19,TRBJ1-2,CASSIYRWGNYGYTF
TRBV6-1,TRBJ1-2,CASSENRVGNGYTF
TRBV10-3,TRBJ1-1,CAIRGTNTEAFF
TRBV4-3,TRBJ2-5,CASSPTVNQETQYF
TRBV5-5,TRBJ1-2,CASSISLQDNYGYTF
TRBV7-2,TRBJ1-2,CASSLASQTPNYGYTF
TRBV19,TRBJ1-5,CASSPQGGPGQPQHF
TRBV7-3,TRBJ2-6,CASSPQGTGGLSGANVLTF
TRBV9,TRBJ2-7,CASSHPGQGAYEQYF
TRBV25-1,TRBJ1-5,CASSWGNQPQHF
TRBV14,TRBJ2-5,CASSQGTLQETQYF